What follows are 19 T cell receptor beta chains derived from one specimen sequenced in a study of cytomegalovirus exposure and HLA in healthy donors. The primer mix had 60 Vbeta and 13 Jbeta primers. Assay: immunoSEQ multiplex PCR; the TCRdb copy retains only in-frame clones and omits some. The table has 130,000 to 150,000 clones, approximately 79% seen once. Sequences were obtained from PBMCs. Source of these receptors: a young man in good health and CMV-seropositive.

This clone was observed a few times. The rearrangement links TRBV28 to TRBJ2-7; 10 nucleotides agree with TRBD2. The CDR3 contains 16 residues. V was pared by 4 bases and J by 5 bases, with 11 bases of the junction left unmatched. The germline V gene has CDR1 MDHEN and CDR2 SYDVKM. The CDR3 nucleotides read TGTGCCAGCAGTTCCCCACTAGCGGGAACGTTAAACGAGCAGTACTTC. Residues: CASSSPLAGTLNEQYF.

The CDR3 nucleotides read TGTGCCAGCAGCCGGGGCCTAGCGGGGAGGAGCTCCTACGAGCAGTACTTC. Its translation: CASSRGLAGRSSYEQYF. The chain links TRBV7-9 to TRBJ2-7; 9 bases align to TRBD2. CDR3 length: 17 amino acids. Germline V gives CDR1 SEHNR, CDR2 FQNEAQ (reference sequence). Trimming at V came to 5 bases and at J to 0 bases, leaving 11 bases not matched to a gene.

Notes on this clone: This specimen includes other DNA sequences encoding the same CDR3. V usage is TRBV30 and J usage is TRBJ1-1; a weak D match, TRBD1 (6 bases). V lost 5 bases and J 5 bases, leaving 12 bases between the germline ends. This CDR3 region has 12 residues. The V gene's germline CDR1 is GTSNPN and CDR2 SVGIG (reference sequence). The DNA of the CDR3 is TGTGCCTGGGCGGGGGGGCTTACTGAAGCTTTCTTT. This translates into CAWAGGLTEAFF.

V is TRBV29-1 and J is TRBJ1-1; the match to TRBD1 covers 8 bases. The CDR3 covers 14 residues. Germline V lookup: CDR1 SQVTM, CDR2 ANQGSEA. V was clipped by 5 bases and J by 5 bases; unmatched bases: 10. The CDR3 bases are TGCAGCGTTCTTGCGGGGACAGGCCGGACTGAAGCTTTCTTT. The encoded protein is CSVLAGTGRTEAFF.

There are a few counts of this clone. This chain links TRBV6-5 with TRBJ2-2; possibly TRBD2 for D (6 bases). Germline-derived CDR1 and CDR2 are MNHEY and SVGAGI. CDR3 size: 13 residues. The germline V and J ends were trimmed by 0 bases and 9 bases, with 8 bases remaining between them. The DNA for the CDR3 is TGTGCCAGCAGTTACTCTAGCGGTTGGGAGCTGTTTTTT. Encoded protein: CASSYSSGWELFF.

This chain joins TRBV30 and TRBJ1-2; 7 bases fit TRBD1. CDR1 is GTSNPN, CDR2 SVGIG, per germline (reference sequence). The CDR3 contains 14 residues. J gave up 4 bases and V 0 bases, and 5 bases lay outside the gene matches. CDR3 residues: CAWSVRGHAYGYTF. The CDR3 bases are TGTGCCTGGAGTGTTAGGGGGCACGCCTATGGCTACACCTTC. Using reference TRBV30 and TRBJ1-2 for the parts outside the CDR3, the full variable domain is SQTIHQWPATLVQPVGSPLSLECTVEGTSNPNLYWYRQAAGRGLQLLFYSVGIGQISSEVPQNLSASRPQDRQFILSSKKLLLSDSGFYLCAWSVRGHAYGYTFGSGTRLTVV.

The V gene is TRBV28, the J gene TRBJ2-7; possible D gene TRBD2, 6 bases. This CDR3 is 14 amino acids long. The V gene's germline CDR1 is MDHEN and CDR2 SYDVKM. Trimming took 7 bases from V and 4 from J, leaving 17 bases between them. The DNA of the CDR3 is TGTGCCAGCACCCTAGCGCAGCCGGAATACGAGCAGTACTTC. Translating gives CASTLAQPEYEQYF.

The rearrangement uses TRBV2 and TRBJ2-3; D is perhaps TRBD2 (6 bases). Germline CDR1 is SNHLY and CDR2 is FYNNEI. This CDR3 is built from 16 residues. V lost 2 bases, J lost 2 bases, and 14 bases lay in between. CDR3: CASSEWTTRVTDTQYF. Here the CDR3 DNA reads TGTGCCAGCAGTGAATGGACTACCCGGGTCACAGATACGCAGTATTTT.

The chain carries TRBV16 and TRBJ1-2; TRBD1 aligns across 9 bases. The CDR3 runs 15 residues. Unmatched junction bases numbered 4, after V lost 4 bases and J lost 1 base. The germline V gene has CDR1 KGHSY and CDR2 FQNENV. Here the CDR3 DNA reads TGTGCCAGCAGCCGACAGACAGGGGGTAACTATGGCTACACCTTC. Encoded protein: CASSRQTGGNYGYTF.

The CDR3 spells CASSSQGGHQPQHF. The DNA for the CDR3 is TGTGCCAGCAGTTCACAGGGGGGCCATCAGCCCCAGCATTTT. The chain links TRBV27 to TRBJ1-5; the match to TRBD1 covers 8 bases. CDR3 size: 14 residues. Germline values: CDR1 MNHEY, CDR2 SMNVEV (reference sequence). J was trimmed by 5 bases and V by 4 bases; bases with no gene match: 4.

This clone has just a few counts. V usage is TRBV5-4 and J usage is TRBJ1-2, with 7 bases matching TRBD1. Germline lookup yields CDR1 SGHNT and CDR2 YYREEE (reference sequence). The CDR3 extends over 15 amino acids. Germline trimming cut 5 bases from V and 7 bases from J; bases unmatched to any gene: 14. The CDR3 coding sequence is TGTGCCAGCAGTCCCCCAGGACAGGACCGCCTTGGCTACACCTTC. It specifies CASSPPGQDRLGYTF.

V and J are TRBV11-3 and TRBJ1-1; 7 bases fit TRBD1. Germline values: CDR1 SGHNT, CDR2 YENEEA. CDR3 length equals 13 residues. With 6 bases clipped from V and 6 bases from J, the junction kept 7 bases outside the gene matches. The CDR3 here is CASSSTGRPEAFF. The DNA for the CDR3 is TGTGCCAGCAGTTCGACAGGGAGGCCTGAAGCTTTCTTT.

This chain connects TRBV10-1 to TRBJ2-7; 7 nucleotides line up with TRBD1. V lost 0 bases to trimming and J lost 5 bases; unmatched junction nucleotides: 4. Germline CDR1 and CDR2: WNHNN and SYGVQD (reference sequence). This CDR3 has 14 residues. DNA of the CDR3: TGCGCCAGCAGTGAGTCGACAGGGACGGACGAGCAGTACTTC. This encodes CASSESTGTDEQYF.

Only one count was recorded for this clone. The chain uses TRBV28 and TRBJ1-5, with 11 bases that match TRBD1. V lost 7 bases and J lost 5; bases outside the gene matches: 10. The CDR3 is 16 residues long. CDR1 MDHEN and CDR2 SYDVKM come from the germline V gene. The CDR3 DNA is TGTGCCAGCATCCCCCGGGACAGGGGGTCATATCAGCCCCAGCATTTT. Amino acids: CASIPRDRGSYQPQHF.

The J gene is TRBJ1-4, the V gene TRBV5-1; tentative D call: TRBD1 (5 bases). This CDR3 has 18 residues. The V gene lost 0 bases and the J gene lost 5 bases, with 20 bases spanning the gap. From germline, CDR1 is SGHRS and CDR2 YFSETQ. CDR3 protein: CASSLGGGVVRANEKLFF. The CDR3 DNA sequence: TGCGCCAGCAGCTTGGGAGGTGGCGTAGTCAGGGCGAATGAAAAACTGTTTTTT.

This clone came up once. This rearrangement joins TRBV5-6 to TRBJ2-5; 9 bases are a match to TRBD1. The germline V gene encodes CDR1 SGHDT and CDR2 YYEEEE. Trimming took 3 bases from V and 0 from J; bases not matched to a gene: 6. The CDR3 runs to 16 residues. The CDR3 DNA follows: TGTGCCAGCAGCTCCCGGGACAGGGCTTACCAAGAGACCCAGTACTTC. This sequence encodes CASSSRDRAYQETQYF.

For the CDR3, the DNA is TGTGCCAGCAGTGGACTAGCCGCCCCTCCGGAGGATGAGCAGTTCTTC. Translated, it gives CASSGLAAPPEDEQFF. The genes are TRBV2 and TRBJ2-1; 7 bases map to TRBD2. V shed 4 bases and J 8 bases; nucleotides not matched to a gene: 14. Germline-derived CDR1 and CDR2 are SNHLY and FYNNEI. The CDR3 runs to 16 residues.

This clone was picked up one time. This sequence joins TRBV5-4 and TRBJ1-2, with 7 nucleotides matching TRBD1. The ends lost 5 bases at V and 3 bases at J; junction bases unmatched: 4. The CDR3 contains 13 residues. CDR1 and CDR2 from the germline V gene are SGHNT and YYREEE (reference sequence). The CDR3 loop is CASRPDRDYGYTF. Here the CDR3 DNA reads TGTGCCAGCAGACCTGACAGGGACTATGGCTACACCTTC. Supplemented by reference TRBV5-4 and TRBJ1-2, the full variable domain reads ETGVTQSPTHLIKTRGQQVTLRCSSQSGHNTVSWYQQALGQGPQFIFQYYREEENGRGNFPPRFSGLQFPNYSSELNVNALELDDSALYLCASRPDRDYGYTFGSGTRLTVV.

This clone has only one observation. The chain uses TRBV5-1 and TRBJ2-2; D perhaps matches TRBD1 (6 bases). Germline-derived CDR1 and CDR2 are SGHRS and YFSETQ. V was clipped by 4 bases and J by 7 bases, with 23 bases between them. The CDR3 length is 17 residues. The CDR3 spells CASSAGLGANDVGELFF. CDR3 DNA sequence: TGCGCCAGCAGCGCCGGTCTGGGGGCAAACGATGTCGGGGAGCTGTTTTTT.